The clone carrying this TCR beta chain was counted a few times. The CDR3 is 15 amino acids. Germline V gene data show CDR1 as LNHDA and CDR2 as SQIVND (reference sequence). The J segment lost 6 bases and the V segment lost 5 bases, leaving 8 bases of the junction unmatched. In the original processing: Amplified reference gene primers provided the basis for estimating nucleated cell counts. Only in-frame clones appear in the TCRdb table, and some are missing; sequencing was by immunoSEQ multiplex PCR. The V and J calls and clone size were taken over from that table, and D and trimming were inferred from the DNA. The sample has 250,000 to 350,000 clones, around 89% seen once. The data belong to a study of blood T cell repertoires in COVID-19. Study-wide background: Donors in the United States, Italy and Spain gave samples during acute or convalescent COVID-19. The analysed material was cDNA or gDNA that came from T cells, B-cell-depleted T cells, or PBMCs.

Material: peripheral blood. The genes are TRBV19 and TRBJ1-1; the match to TRBD1 covers 11 bases. The receptor comes from a man younger than 45 with acute or convalescent COVID-19. CDR3 sequence (DNA): TGTGCCAGTAGTCCGGACAGGGGGCGTTGGGCTGAAGCTTTCTTT. It specifies CASSPDRGRWAEAFF. Complete variable domain (other parts from reference TRBV19 and TRBJ1-1): DGGITQSPKYLFRKEGQNVTLSCEQNLNHDAMYWYRQDPGQGLRLIYYSQIVNDFQKGDIAEGYSVSREKKESFPLTVTSAQKNPTAFYLCASSPDRGRWAEAFFGQGTRLTVV.